This record concerns one T cell receptor (beta chain) sequence. Its antigen is still unknown. The record has no base qualities; no much larger clone is one base away. The data belong to a study of cytomegalovirus exposure and HLA in healthy donors listed by TCRdb under 2017. Study-wide context: An earlier analysis of some 500 of the donors reported 250 to 300 Gb of sequence data and 120 million or so unique TCR beta sequences from 150 million to 200 million T cells. About 300 gigabases of sequencing data and tens of millions of unique TCR sequences were included in an early release covering around 600 HLA-typed donors. Among the approximately 400 genotyped donors, around 79% belonged to the genetic ancestry cluster associated with self-reported Caucasian donors. The study aimed to test whether signatures of past pathogen exposure could be identified by cataloging public T cell receptors. Using immunosequencing, the study profiled T cell repertoires from about 620 subjects and related those repertoires to cytomegalovirus serostatus. Besides the first cohort of hundreds of subjects, a separate validation cohort made up of 120 different subjects was used. To predict cytomegalovirus infection status, the study combined high-throughput TCR immunosequencing, statistical association of individual TCRs with disease status, and machine learning. A later analysis re-examined previously published TCR beta repertoires from just over 650 donors and added high-resolution HLA genotyping to investigate patterns of TCR occurrence. Rather than drawing on any new phenotypic data, the later analysis identified candidate immune exposures from TCR beta sequences and the way those sequences occurred across donors. An earlier analysis of approximately 500 of the donors applied high-throughput TCR beta sequencing to assess whether each TCR beta V gene segment acted as functional or pseudogenic. Alongside the repertoire data, information on donor age, sex, ethnicity and CMV serostatus was compiled. A later genetic analysis used genome-wide SNP genotypes for about 65% of the roughly 670 donors, treating that subset as a discovery cohort. Every repertoire in the discovery cohort had been generated on one and the same sequencing platform. Class I and class II HLA loci were covered by the typing at four-digit resolution. The number of donors typed differed by locus, with 629-630 for A, B, C, DRB1 and DQB1, roughly 550 for DQA1, 600 to 610 for DPA1, and roughly 450 for DPB1. Roughly 5 DR-DQ haplotypes were handled as single units for association and clustering because linkage in the cohort was strong. On average, 235,054 unique TCR beta nucleotide sequences were sequenced per donor among several hundred genotyped donors of the cohort, with about 17% of those sequences being non-productive.

Library method: the immunoSEQ multiplex PCR assay. For the multiplex PCR, a mixture combining 60 forward primers for TCR Vbeta segments and 13 reverse primers for TCR Jbeta segments was used. Amplification of the CDR3 region of rearranged TCR beta genes was performed with a multiplex PCR assay on genomic DNA. The Illumina HiSeq System was used to sequence the amplified TCR beta libraries as 87-base-pair reads. The published analysis was carried out like this. Across the 670 or so repertoires, a later analysis counted tens of millions of unique TCR beta chains, around 11 million of which were shared by at least two donors. Raw reads were error-corrected and collapsed into unique sequences by a nearest-neighbor algorithm in which closely related sequences were merged to remove PCR and sequencing errors. To assign V, D and J gene segments, CDR3 sequences were aligned to IMGT reference sequences. For a sequence to be retained, a match of at least six nucleotides to both a V gene segment and a J gene segment was required. Rearrangements were called productive when the CDR3 lacked stop codons and stayed in frame with V and J; all others were non-productive. Following IMGT convention, CDR3 was defined as the stretch from the second conserved V-encoded cysteine to the conserved J-encoded phenylalanine. The earlier analysis of fewer than 750 of the donors excluded sequences that lacked an unambiguous match to a single V gene segment. In an earlier analysis of roughly 500 of the donors, V segments were called functional above 56.7% productive rearrangements and were called segregating when the between-donor standard deviation exceeded 5%. A statistical classification framework was built to diagnose cytomegalovirus status from the catalog of TCR beta chain sequences. In a later analysis, V and J genes were assigned by comparing TCR nucleotide sequences against IMGT/GENE-DB human TR gene sequences. Using the TCRdist pipeline, a later analysis assigned CDR3 sequences along with most-parsimonious VDJ recombination scenarios. In a later analysis, each TCR beta chain was defined by its CDR3 amino acid sequence together with its V-gene family, and reads lacking a unique V-gene family were excluded. In a later analysis, several hundred highly shared, low-generation-probability nucleotide sequences were removed to address suspected cross-contamination and a sequencing artifact. In a later analysis, a clonal expansion index was calculated for each public chain from normalized within-repertoire ranks of inferred template counts. In a later analysis, generation probabilities were computed using a VDJ recombination model fitted to out-of-frame rearrangements, and the results were checked against IGoR. In a later analysis, TCR-TCR, TCR-HLA and TCR-CMV co-occurrence was scored with hypergeometric tests, and a repertoire-size bias correction was applied to TCR pairs. In a later analysis, false discovery rates were estimated by permuting HLA or CMV assignments 20 times. A later analysis grouped co-occurring TCRs with DBSCAN, adding TCRdist sequence similarity when clustering within HLA-allele-positive subsets. For co-occurrence clustering, repertoires with fewer than 30,000 or more than 120,000 public chains were excluded, along with four or five repertoires with anomalous nucleotide sharing. The table comes from immuneACCESS by way of TCRdb, which keeps in-frame sequences with V and J called. Part of the clones is missing from these tables; in studies checked, under half for an unresolved V gene and the rest for unknown reasons. Clonal size and the V and J genes are those of that table, whereas D and trimming came from the DNA. Counted in this sample were 200,000 to 250,000 clones; approximately 78% of them appeared once. The ten biggest clones cover about 3.8% of the sample.

The cohort was made up of several hundred healthy bone marrow donors. At the time of sampling, every cohort member was nominally healthy, though immune exposures that went unrecorded were likely present. The donor was CMV seronegative and was included in the group of a few hundred seronegative cohort members. Every donor gave a peripheral blood sample, and the peripheral blood mononuclear cells from that sample were used for TCR beta sequencing. The Qiagen DNeasy Blood Extraction Kit was used to extract genomic DNA from the blood cell samples. Overall results and qualifications from the work: In a later analysis, HLA-associated TCR beta chains were found to be more clonally expanded and to have lower generation probabilities than equally common non-associated chains. Because some donors lacked HLA typing at each locus, the association tests relied only on the typed subset. The earlier analysis of nearly 600 of the donors excluded some 15 rarely observed V segments, including chromosome 9 orphons, because counts were too low. It was suggested by the authors that the approach could potentially be generalized to other disease states and immunological phenotypes. In a later analysis, around 17,000 TCR beta sequences were associated with specific HLA alleles at a false discovery rate of 0.05. Broadly in line with IMGT annotations, most TCR beta V segments showed up in productive rearrangements about 87% or about 30% of the time in an earlier analysis of a few hundred of the donors. Correlated functional status among segregating V segments might be attributable to linkage disequilibrium, but an unknown experimental factor could not be ruled out. A later genetic analysis reported fewer N-insertions in productive TCRs among donors in an Asian-associated ancestry cluster than the approximately 700-donor mean. The study gave a list of about 150 TCR beta chains associated with cytomegalovirus. The only immune exposure information available for the cohort was CMV serostatus. A further reported finding was that TCR beta sequences accurately predicted the HLA-A and HLA-B alleles for most subjects in the first cohort. V-gene and J-gene trimming of TCR beta chains was associated with a missense DCLRE1C variant in a later genetic analysis, and the association was replicated in an independent cohort. Roughly uniform sequencing depth across donors was assumed in presence/absence analyses, although this assumption may not hold. The cohort was sequenced for TCR beta chains only, and without alpha or paired-chain data the features that could be detected were limited. A later analysis found that TCR association rates varied across HLA loci, with DRB1 alleles showing the most associated TCRs and HLA-C alleles the fewest. According to a later analysis, most CMV-associated TCR beta chains appeared to be HLA-restricted, and the HLA associations seemed to be driven largely by CMV exposure. A cluster of highly shared sequence variants was judged likely to be a technical artifact of the sequencing pipeline. Cytomegalovirus status was reported to be diagnosed by the classifier with high specificity and sensitivity in both the original and validation cohorts. Some IMGT-functional V segments, including TRBV6-2 and TRBV6-3, could not be told apart with the 87-base-pair reads, so those segments were excluded. Across donors, most TCR sequences were observed very rarely, whereas some public TCRs were present in many individuals. Several of the top co-occurrence clusters appeared to be linked to parvovirus B19, influenza, CMV and Epstein-Barr virus, according to a later analysis. When HLA alleles, especially DR and DQ, strongly co-occurred, attributing TCR associations to individual alleles was difficult. A few of the identified cytomegalovirus-associated TCR beta chains were confirmed in vitro to be specific for cytomegalovirus antigens.

Compared with germline, V lacks 7 bases and J lacks 6 bases; bases without a gene match: 6. There are 15 amino acids in the CDR3, from cysteine to phenylalanine inclusive. Only CDR3 DNA remains: 45 bases, in frame from the first base. CDR1 is given as WSHSY and CDR2 as SAAADI, both from the germline V gene. Input material: PBMCs. The V and J genes are TRBV10-2 and TRBJ2-1, with TRBD2 matching 13 junction bases. This receptor was obtained from a male donor in good health and CMV-seronegative. The CDR3 has the sequence CASIGLAGVGNEQFF. The DNA sequence follows: TGCGCCAGCATCGGACTAGCGGGAGTGGGCAATGAGCAGTTCTTC.